This T cell receptor beta chain appears in the sequencing data of a study of post-analysis software for immune sequencing data. Study context: Patients with relapsing-remitting, secondary progressive and progressive-relapsing multiple sclerosis courses were all represented.

Concerning this clonotype: Its target is not known.

Study-wide results and limits: When patients were compared with controls, four to six TRBV segments were more frequent, TRBV5-6, TRBV5-1 and TRBV20-1 among them.

CDR3 length: 15 amino acids. Trimming took 5 bases from V and 8 from J; bases not matched to a gene: 9. CDR1 is MNHNY and CDR2 is SVGAGI in the germline V gene (reference sequence). Each TCR beta cDNA library carried unique molecular identifiers. cDNA molecules numbering roughly 0.5 million came from about 1 to 10 million T cells. Using its own MiXCR run on the PCR reads, TCRdb lists one record per CDR3 protein. There are about 540,000 distinct CDR3 sequences in the sample; under 40% occur only once, and about 6% lies in the top ten. This receptor was obtained from a girl younger than 18 with multiple sclerosis. The sample taken for sequencing was blood. The genes are TRBV6-6 and TRBJ1-2; 12 positions match TRBD1. The CDR3 DNA follows: TGTGCCAGCAGTAGCGGGACAGGGGGCGTCTTAGGCTACACCTTC. It encodes CASSSGTGGVLGYTF.